A selection of T cell receptor beta chains follows, all from one sample in a study of T cell changes during pregnancy in multiple sclerosis. This table comes from immunoSEQ multiplex PCR, and its TCRdb copy is limited to in-frame clones, with some not included. The table includes about 43,000 clones, under 95% detected once. The sequencing input was PBMCs (not recorded whether the cells were cultured). All receptors derive from a female donor with multiple sclerosis, enrolled in a pregnancy study. CDR3s include the opening cysteine and the closing phenylalanine or tryptophan.

v_gene: TRBV7-9
CDR3aa: CASSPGTGNEKLFF

v_gene: TRBV5-1
CDR3aa: CASSLAGGSGNTIYF

v_gene: TRBV27
CDR3aa: CASSFQDPSEQYF

v_gene: TRBV28
CDR3aa: CASSLRGWDEQYF

v_gene: TRBV10-3
CDR3aa: CAISESGHSYGYTF

v_gene: TRBV28
CDR3aa: CASSFTGRGNQPQHF

v_gene: TRBV7-9
CDR3aa: CASSPPGLVRYTF

v_gene: TRBV25-1
CDR3aa: CASSEYGREQGAAEAFF

v_gene: TRBV28
CDR3aa: CASSFSAGSYNEQFF

v_gene: TRBV5-1
CDR3aa: CASSHSSHSGNPYNEQFF

v_gene: TRBV5-1
CDR3aa: CASSMDSASYNEQFF

v_gene: TRBV27
CDR3aa: CASRPRPGLDEQFF

v_gene: TRBV30
CDR3aa: CAWSPPPPSYEQYF

v_gene: TRBV28
CDR3aa: CASAKRGTGNTEAFF

v_gene: TRBV19
CDR3aa: CASSKGRISNQPQHF

v_gene: TRBV4-1
CDR3aa: CASSQAAPPVGEKLFF

v_gene: TRBV10-1
CDR3aa: CASSSRAYGGYTF

v_gene: TRBV6-5
CDR3aa: CASSYGGRVTEQYF

v_gene: TRBV7-2
CDR3aa: CASSLVRLAVYNEQFF

v_gene: TRBV7-2
CDR3aa: CASSLVGSGEQYF

v_gene: TRBV7-3
CDR3aa: CASSPGPRGYYEQYF